This TCR beta chain was sequenced in a study of cytomegalovirus exposure and HLA in healthy donors. J gave up 1 base and V 2 bases, and 4 bases lay outside the gene matches. CDR1 and CDR2 (germline): SGHTA, FQGTGA. The CDR3 totals 16 residues. Only in-frame clones appear in the TCRdb table, and some are missing; sequencing was by immunoSEQ multiplex PCR. The table records 130,000 or so clones, about nine tenths of them present only once. What was sequenced was PBMCs. The gene calls are TRBV7-3 and TRBJ2-3; 9 bases are shared with TRBD2. The clonotype comes from a man younger than 45 in good health and CMV-seronegative. CDR3 in amino acids: CASSLGASGGTDTQYF. The CDR3, as DNA: TGTGCCAGCAGCTTAGGGGCTAGCGGGGGCACAGATACGCAGTATTTT.